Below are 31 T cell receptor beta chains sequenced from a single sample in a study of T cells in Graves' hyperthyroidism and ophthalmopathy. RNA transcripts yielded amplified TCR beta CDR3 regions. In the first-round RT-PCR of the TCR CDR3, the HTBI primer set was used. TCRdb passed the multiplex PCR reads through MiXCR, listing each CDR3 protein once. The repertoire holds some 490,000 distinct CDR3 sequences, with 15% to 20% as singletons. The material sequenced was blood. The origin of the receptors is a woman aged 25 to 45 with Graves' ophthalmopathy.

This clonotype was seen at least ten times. The CDR3 region is CASSGGRPPGGLAVLTYNEQFF. DNA of the CDR3: TGTGCCAGCAGTGGGGGACGCCCCCCGGGTGGACTAGCGGTACTAACCTACAATGAGCAGTTCTTC. The J gene is TRBJ2-1, the V gene TRBV6-1; TRBD2 matches at 10 bases. CDR1 and CDR2 from the germline V gene are MNHNS and SASEGT. This CDR3 contains 22 residues. V was pared by 4 bases and J by 2 bases, with 23 bases of the junction left unmatched.

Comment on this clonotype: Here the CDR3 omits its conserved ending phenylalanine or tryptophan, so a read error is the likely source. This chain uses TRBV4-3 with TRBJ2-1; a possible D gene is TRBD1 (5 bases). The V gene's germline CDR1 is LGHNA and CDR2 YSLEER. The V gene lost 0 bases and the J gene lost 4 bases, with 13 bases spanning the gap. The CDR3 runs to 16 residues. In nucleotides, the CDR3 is TGCGCCAGCAGCCAAGATCTGGAAAGGACATACAATGAGCAGTTCCTC. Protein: CASSQDLERTYNEQFL.

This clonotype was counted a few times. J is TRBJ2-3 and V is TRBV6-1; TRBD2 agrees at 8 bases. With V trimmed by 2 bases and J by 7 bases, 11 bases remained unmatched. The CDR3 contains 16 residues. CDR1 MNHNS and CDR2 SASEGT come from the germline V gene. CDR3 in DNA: TGTGCCAGCAGTGAATTCGGACGGGGGGGGCGGAATACGCAGTATTTT. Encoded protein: CASSEFGRGGRNTQYF.

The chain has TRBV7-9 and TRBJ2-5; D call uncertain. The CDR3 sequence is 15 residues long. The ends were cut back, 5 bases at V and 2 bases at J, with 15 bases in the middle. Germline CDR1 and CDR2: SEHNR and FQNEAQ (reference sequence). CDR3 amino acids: CASSQETAPQETQYF. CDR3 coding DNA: TGTGCCAGCAGCCAAGAAACAGCCCCTCAAGAGACCCAGTACTTC.

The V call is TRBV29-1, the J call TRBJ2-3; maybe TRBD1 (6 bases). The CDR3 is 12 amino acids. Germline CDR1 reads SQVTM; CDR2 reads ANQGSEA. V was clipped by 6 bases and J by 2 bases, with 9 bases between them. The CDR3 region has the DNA TGCAGCGTCGGACAGATCACAGATACGCAGTATTTT. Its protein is CSVGQITDTQYF.

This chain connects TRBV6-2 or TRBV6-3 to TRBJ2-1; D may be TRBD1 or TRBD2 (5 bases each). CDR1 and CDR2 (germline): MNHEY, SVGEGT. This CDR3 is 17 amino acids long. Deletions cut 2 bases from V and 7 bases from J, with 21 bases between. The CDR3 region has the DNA TGTGCCAGCAGTTACCCGTTACTAGGGGCGGGTCTGAATGAGCAGTTCTTC. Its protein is CASSYPLLGAGLNEQFF.

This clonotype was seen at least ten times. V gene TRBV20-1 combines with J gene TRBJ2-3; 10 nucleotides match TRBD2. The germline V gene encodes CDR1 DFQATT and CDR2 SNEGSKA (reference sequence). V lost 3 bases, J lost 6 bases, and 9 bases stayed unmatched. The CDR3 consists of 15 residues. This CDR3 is CSASRLAGVFDTQYF. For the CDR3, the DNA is TGCAGTGCTAGTCGGCTAGCGGGAGTGTTCGATACGCAGTATTTT.

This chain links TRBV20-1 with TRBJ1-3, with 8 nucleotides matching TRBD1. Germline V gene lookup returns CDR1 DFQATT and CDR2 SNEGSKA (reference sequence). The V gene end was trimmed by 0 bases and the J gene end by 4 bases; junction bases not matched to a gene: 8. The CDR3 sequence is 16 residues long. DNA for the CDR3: TGCAGTGCTAGAGATCGGTACCGGGACAGGGGAAACACCATATATTTT. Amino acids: CSARDRYRDRGNTIYF.

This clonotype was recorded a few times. DNA of the CDR3: TGTGCCAGCAGCCCTTGGACCCAACGGATGCGAAACACCATATATTTT. It translates to CASSPWTQRMRNTIYF. This chain joins TRBV3-1 and TRBJ1-3; D is unresolved. Germline V gene sequence: CDR1 LGHDT, CDR2 YNNKEL (reference sequence). The CDR3 runs to 16 residues. V gave up 4 bases and J gave up 5 bases, with 18 bases separating them.

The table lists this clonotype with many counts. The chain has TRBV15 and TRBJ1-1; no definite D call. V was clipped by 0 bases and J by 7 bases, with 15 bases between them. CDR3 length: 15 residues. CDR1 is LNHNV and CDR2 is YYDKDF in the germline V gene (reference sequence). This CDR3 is CATSRDMTVSGEAFF. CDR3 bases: TGTGCCACCAGCAGAGATATGACGGTTTCGGGTGAAGCTTTCTTT.

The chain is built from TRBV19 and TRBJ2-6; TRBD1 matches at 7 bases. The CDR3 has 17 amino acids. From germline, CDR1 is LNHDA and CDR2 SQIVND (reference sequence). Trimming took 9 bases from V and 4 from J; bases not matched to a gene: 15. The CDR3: CASSIANRGVGANVLTF. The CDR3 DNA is TGTGCCAGCTCGATCGCGAACAGGGGTGTCGGGGCCAACGTCCTGACTTTC.

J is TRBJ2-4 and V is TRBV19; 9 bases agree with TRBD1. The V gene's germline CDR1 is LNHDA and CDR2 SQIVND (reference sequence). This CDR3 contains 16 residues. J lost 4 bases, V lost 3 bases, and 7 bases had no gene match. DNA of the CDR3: TGTGCCAGTAGTATGGACAGGGGCCCTGCTAAAAACATTCAGTACTTC. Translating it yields CASSMDRGPAKNIQYF.

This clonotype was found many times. The chain's CDR3 is CASSFGTSGTYSSYNEQFF. For the CDR3, the DNA is TGTGCCAGCAGCTTCGGGACTAGCGGGACTTATAGCTCCTACAATGAGCAGTTCTTC. The chain carries TRBV7-3 and TRBJ2-1; 13 bases line up with TRBD2. The CDR3 length is 19 residues. Per germline, CDR1 SGHTA and CDR2 FQGTGA. The trim removed 3 bases at V and 0 bases at J, leaving 8 bases unmatched.

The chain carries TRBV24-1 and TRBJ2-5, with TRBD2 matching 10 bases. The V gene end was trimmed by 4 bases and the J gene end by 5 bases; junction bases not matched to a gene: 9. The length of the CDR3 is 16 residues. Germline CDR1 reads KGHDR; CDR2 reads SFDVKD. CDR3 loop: CATSDPSSGSVETQYF. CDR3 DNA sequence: TGTGCCACCAGTGACCCCTCTAGCGGGAGTGTGGAGACCCAGTACTTC.

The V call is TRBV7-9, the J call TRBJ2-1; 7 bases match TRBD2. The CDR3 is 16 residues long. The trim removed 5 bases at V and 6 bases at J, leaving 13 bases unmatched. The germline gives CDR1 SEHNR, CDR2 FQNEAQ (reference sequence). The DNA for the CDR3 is TGTGCCAGCAGCCCCGTGGCGGGAGCGCTCACCAATGAGCAGTTCTTC. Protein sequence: CASSPVAGALTNEQFF.

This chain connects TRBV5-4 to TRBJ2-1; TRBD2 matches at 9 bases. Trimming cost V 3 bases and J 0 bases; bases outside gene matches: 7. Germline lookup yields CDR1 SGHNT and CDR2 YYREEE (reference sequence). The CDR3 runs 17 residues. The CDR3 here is CASSSGLATSSYNEQFF. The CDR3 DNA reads TGTGCCAGCAGCTCTGGACTAGCGACTAGCTCCTACAATGAGCAGTTCTTC.

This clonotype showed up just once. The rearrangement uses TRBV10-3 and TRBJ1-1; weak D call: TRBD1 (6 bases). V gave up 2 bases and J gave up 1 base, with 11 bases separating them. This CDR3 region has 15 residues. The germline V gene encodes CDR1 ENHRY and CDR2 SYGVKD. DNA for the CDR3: TGTGCCATCAGTGAGGGCCACAGGGCGAACACTGAAGCTTTCTTT. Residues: CAISEGHRANTEAFF.

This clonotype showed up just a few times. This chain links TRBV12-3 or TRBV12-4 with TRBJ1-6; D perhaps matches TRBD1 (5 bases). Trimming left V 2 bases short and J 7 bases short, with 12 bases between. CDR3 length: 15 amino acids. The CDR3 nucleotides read TGTGCCAGCAGTTTAACCGGGACTGGAAATTCACCCCTCCACTTT. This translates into CASSLTGTGNSPLHF.

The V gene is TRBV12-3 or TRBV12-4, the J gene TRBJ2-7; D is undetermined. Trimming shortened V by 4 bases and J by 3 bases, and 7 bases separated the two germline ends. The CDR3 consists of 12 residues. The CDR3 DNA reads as TGTGCCAGCAGTTATAAAGGCTACGAGCAGTACTTC. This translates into CASSYKGYEQYF.

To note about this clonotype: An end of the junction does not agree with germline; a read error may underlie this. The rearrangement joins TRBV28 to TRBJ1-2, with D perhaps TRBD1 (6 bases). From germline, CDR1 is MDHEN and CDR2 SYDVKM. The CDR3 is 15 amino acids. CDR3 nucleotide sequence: TGTGCCAGCAGTTTAGACGGTGGGGGCTACTATAGCTACACCTTC. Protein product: CASSLDGGGYYSYTF.

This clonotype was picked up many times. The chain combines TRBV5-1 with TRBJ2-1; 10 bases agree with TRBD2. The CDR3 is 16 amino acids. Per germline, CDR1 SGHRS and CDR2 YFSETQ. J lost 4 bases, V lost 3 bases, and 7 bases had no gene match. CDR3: CASSYLAGAPYNEQFF. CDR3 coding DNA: TGCGCCAGCAGCTATCTAGCGGGAGCCCCATACAATGAGCAGTTCTTC.

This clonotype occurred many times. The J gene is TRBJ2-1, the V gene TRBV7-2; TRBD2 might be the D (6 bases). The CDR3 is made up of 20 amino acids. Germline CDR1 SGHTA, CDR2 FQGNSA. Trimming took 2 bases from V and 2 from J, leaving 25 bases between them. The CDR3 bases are TGTGCCAGCAGCTTACAGACTAGATGGTCTAAAGGGGTGACCTACAATGAGCAGTTCTTC. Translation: CASSLQTRWSKGVTYNEQFF. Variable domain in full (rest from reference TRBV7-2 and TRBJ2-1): GAGVSQSPSNKVTEKGKDVELRCDPISGHTALYWYRQSLGQGLEFLIYFQGNSAPDKSGLPSDRFSAERTGGSVSTLTIQRTQQEDSAVYLCASSLQTRWSKGVTYNEQFFGPGTRLTVL.

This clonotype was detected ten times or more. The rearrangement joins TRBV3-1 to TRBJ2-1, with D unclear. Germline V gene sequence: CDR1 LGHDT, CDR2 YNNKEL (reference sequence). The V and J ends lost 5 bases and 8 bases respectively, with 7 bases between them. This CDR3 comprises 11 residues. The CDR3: CASSTLYEQFF. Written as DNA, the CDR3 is TGTGCCAGCAGCACTCTCTATGAGCAGTTCTTC.

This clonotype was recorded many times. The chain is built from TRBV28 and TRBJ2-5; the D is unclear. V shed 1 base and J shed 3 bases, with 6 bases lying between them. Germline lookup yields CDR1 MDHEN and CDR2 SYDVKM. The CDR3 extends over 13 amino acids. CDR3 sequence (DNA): TGTGCCAGCAGTTTATCCCCGGAAGAGACCCAGTACTTC. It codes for CASSLSPEETQYF.

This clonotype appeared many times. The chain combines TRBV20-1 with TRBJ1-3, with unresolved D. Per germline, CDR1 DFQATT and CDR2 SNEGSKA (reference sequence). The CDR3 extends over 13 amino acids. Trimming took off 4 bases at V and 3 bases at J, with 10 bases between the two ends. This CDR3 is CSATVRRGNTIYF. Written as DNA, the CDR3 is TGCAGTGCTACCGTAAGGCGTGGAAACACCATATATTTT.

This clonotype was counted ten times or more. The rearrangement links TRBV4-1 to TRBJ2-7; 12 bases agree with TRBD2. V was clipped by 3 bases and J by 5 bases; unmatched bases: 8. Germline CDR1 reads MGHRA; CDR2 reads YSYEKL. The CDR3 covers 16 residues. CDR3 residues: CASSQLTSGRTHEQYF. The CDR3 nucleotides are TGCGCCAGCAGCCAGTTGACTAGCGGGAGAACCCACGAGCAGTACTTC.

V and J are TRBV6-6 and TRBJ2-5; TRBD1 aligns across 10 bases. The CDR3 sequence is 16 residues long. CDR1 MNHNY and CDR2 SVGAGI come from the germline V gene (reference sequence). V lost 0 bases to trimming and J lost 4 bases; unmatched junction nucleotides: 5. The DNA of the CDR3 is TGTGCCAGCAGTTACTCCGGGACAGGGGTAGGAGAGACCCAGTACTTC. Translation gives CASSYSGTGVGETQYF.

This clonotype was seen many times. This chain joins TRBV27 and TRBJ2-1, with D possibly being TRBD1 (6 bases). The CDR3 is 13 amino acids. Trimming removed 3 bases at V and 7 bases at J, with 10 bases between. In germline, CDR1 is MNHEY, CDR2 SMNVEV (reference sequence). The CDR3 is CASSFNTGNEQFF. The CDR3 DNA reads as TGTGCCAGCAGTTTTAACACAGGGAATGAGCAGTTCTTC.

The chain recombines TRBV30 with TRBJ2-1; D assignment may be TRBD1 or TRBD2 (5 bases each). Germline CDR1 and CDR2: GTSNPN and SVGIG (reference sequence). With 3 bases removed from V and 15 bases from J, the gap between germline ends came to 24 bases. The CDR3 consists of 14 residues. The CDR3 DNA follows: TGTGCCTGGAGAAGGACCCTCGGGACCCCGGCCACGTTCTTC. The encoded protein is CAWRRTLGTPATFF.

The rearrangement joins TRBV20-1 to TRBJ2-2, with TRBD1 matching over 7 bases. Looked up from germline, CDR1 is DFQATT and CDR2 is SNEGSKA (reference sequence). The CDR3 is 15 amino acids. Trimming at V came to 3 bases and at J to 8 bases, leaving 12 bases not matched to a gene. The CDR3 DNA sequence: TGCAGTGCTAGCTGGGACAGACGGAATTTTGGGGAGCTGTTTTTT. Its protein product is CSASWDRRNFGELFF.

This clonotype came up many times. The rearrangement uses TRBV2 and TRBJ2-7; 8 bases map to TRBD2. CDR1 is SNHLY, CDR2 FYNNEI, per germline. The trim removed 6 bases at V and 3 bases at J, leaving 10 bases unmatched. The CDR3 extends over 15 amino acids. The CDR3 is CASSFPGGAIYEQYF. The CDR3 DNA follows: TGTGCCAGCAGCTTTCCGGGGGGGGCAATCTACGAGCAGTACTTC.